The clone carrying this TCR beta chain was counted at least ten times. The antigen is not known. The data stem from a study of T-cell memory formation after mild COVID-19. On the study more broadly: In these data, TCR clusters were largely donor specific.

TCRdb itself ran the 5' RACE reads through MiXCR, one entry per CDR3 protein. The sample contains 220,000 or so distinct CDR3 sequences, 9% to 10% of which appear only once. The ends were cut back, 0 bases at V and 9 bases at J, with 13 bases in the middle. Germline V gene data show CDR1 as SGHRS and CDR2 as YFSETQ. This CDR3 is 14 amino acids long. The study, taken as a whole, reports: Whereas later expanders leaned CD4+, clones contracting day 15 to 85 showed a balanced CD4/CD8 makeup. Among contracting clones, CD4+ were mainly CM/EM and CD8+ enriched in EMRA.

The sequencing sample was made of PBMCs or a T cell subset sorted from them (not recorded which). The chain uses TRBV5-1 and TRBJ2-1; no definite D call. The TCR comes from a man younger than 35 who had mild COVID-19 (a few samples of this study predate the infection). Cell type and time point are not known. CDR3 nucleotide sequence: TGCGCCAGCAGCTTGGACAATGGGTGGGGTGAGCAGTTCTTC. As protein: CASSLDNGWGEQFF.